These 11 T cell receptor beta chains share one sample of origin, sequenced in a study of T cells after somatic rescue of genetic block. Profiling relied on immunoSEQ multiplex PCR, and the TCRdb table lists in-frame clones only, not all of them. The data contain approximately 88,000 clones, 85% to 90% of them seen just once; the ten biggest clones take up 1.5% to 2%. Sequenced input: peripheral blood mononuclear cells (PBMCs). Receptors originate from a woman under 30.

The chain couples TRBV18 to TRBJ2-7; no clear D. V was shortened by 1 base and J by 3 bases, with 13 bases between the two germline ends. The CDR3 length is 15 residues. The V gene's germline CDR1 is KGHSH and CDR2 LQKENI. In DNA form, the CDR3 reads TGTGCCAGCTCACCACTTGCCAGCACCCACTACGAGCAGTACTTC. Amino acids: CASSPLASTHYEQYF.

Comment on this clone: Additional DNA sequences in this sample encode the identical CDR3. The chain employs TRBV29-1 and TRBJ1-3; tentative D call: TRBD1 (5 bases). The germline V gene encodes CDR1 SQVTM and CDR2 ANQGSEA. The CDR3 is made up of 16 amino acids. Trimming removed 0 bases from V and 2 bases from J, with 14 bases in between. CDR3 in DNA: TGCAGCGTTGAAGACCCACAGGCCCACCCTGGAAACACCATATATTTT. As protein: CSVEDPQAHPGNTIYF.

The chain couples TRBV2 to TRBJ2-7, with 7 bases identical to TRBD1. There are 12 residues in the CDR3. Per germline, CDR1 SNHLY and CDR2 FYNNEI. V lost 10 bases to trimming and J lost 3 bases; unmatched junction nucleotides: 6. CDR3 sequence reads: CATRDSSYEQYF. The CDR3 DNA follows: TGTGCCACCCGGGACAGCAGCTACGAGCAGTACTTC.

The chain couples TRBV5-1 to TRBJ1-3; the D gene is possibly TRBD1 (5 bases). This CDR3 is built from 16 residues. Trimming removed 5 bases from V and 0 bases from J, with 15 bases in between. The germline V gene encodes CDR1 SGHRS and CDR2 YFSETQ. Here the CDR3 DNA reads TGCGCCAGCAGTATTCAGGGATCAACCTCTGGAAACACCATATATTTT. Its translation is CASSIQGSTSGNTIYF.

This chain links TRBV5-5 with TRBJ2-7, with 8 bases matching TRBD2. This CDR3 is built from 17 residues. V trimming: 8 bases; J trimming: 6 bases; junction bases outside the gene matches: 22. The germline CDR1 and CDR2 sequences are SGHKS and YYEKEE (reference sequence). CDR3 residues: CASGGGGTSRGLSEQYF. The DNA for the CDR3 is TGTGCCAGTGGAGGCGGGGGGACATCCCGCGGATTGTCCGAGCAGTACTTC. Variable domain in full (rest from reference TRBV5-5 and TRBJ2-7): DAGVTQSPTHLIKTRGQQVTLRCSPISGHKSVSWYQQVLGQGPQFIFQYYEKEERGRGNFPDRFSARQFPNYSSELNVNALLLGDSALYLCASGGGGTSRGLSEQYFGPGTRLTVT.

This clone has at least ten counts. The genes are TRBV29-1 and TRBJ2-1; TRBD2 matches at 14 bases. J gave up 4 bases and V 7 bases, and 12 bases lay outside the gene matches. CDR3 length: 17 amino acids. The germline gives CDR1 SQVTM, CDR2 ANQGSEA. CDR3 sequence reads: CSAKTSGRAKTYNEQFF. The CDR3 region has the DNA TGCAGCGCCAAGACTAGCGGGAGGGCCAAGACATACAATGAGCAGTTCTTC.

This clone has a handful of counts. The chain links TRBV7-9 to TRBJ1-1, with D maybe TRBD1 (5 bases). The CDR3 spans 14 residues. V was pared by 5 bases and J by 0 bases, with 10 bases between. Germline-derived CDR1 and CDR2 are SEHNR and FQNEAQ (reference sequence). The CDR3 loop reads CASSPGQLNTEAFF. In DNA, the CDR3 is TGTGCCAGCAGCCCGGGGCAGCTGAACACTGAAGCTTTCTTT.

The J gene is TRBJ1-3, the V gene TRBV27, with TRBD1 matching over 8 bases. Germline CDR1 and CDR2: MNHEY and SMNVEV (reference sequence). The CDR3 runs 13 residues. Unmatched junction bases numbered 6, after V lost 10 bases and J lost 4 bases. The CDR3 loop reads CATQDRAGNTIYF. CDR3 sequence (DNA): TGTGCCACCCAGGACAGGGCCGGAAACACCATATATTTT.

This chain connects TRBV6-5 to TRBJ1-5; D possibly corresponds to TRBD1 (6 bases). The CDR3 is 14 amino acids. Germline assignment: CDR1 MNHEY and CDR2 SVGAGI. Trimming left V 7 bases short and J 7 bases short, with 17 bases between. This CDR3 is CASTNGGGRQPQHF. CDR3 DNA: TGTGCCAGCACCAACGGAGGGGGTAGGCAGCCCCAGCATTTT.

The chain links TRBV18 to TRBJ1-1; a weak D match, TRBD1 (5 bases). V shed 6 bases and J shed 2 bases, with 13 bases lying between them. Germline values: CDR1 KGHSH, CDR2 LQKENI. This CDR3 contains 14 residues. In nucleotides, the CDR3 is TGTGCCAGCTCTTCTGGGACGGGAAACACTGAAGCTTTCTTT. It encodes CASSSGTGNTEAFF. Supplemented by reference TRBV18 and TRBJ1-1, the full variable domain reads NAGVMQNPRHLVRRRGQEARLRCSPMKGHSHVYWYRQLPEEGLKFMVYLQKENIIDESGMPKERFSAEFPKEGPSILRIQQVVRGDSAAYFCASSSGTGNTEAFFGQGTRLTVV.

This chain uses TRBV5-4 with TRBJ2-7; 7 bases align to TRBD1. The CDR3 runs to 13 residues. CDR1 and CDR2 from the germline V gene are SGHNT and YYREEE (reference sequence). The V gene end was trimmed by 7 bases and the J gene end by 7 bases; junction bases not matched to a gene: 11. As DNA, the CDR3 is TGTGCCAGCTACACAGGGGCCTCTAATGAGCAGTACTTC. Its protein product is CASYTGASNEQYF.